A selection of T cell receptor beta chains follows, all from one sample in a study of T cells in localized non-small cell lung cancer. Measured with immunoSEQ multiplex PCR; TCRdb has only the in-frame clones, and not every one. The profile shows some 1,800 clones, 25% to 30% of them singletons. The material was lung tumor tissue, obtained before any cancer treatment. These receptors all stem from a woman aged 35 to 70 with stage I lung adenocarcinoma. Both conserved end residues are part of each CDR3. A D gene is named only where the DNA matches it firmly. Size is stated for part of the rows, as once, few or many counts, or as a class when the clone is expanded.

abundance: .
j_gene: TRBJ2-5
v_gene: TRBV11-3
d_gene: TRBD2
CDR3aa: CASSPRLAGGRQETQYF
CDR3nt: TGTGCCAGCAGCCCCCGACTAGCGGGAGGGAGGCAAGAGACCCAGTACTTC

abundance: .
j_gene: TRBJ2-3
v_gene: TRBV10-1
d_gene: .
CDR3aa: CASSELRLDTQYF
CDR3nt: TGCGCCAGCAGTGAGTTGAGACTCGATACGCAGTATTTT

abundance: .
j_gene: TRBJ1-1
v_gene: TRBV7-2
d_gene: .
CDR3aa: CASSFPATDEAFF
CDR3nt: TGTGCCAGCAGCTTCCCAGCTACCGATGAAGCTTTCTTT

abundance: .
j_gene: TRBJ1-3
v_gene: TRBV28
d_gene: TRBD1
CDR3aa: CASSLGQFSGNTIYF
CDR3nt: TGTGCCAGCAGTTTGGGACAGTTCTCTGGAAACACCATATATTTT

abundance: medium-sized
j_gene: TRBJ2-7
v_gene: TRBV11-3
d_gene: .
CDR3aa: CASSFQPGRPYEQYF
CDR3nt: TGTGCCAGCAGCTTTCAACCGGGACGTCCTTACGAGCAGTACTTC

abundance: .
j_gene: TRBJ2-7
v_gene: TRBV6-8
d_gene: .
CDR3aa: CASRGHPPYEQYF
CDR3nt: TGTGCCAGCAGGGGACACCCACCATACGAGCAGTACTTC

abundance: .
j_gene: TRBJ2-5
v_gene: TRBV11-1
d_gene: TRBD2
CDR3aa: CASSAGLAGGYLQETQYF
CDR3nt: TGTGCCAGCAGCGCCGGACTAGCGGGGGGGTACTTACAAGAGACCCAGTACTTC

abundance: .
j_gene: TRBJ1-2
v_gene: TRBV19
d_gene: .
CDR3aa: CASSIEDVGYGYTF
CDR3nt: TGTGCCAGTAGTATAGAGGATGTAGGCTATGGCTACACCTTC

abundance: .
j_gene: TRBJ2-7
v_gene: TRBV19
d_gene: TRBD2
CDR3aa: CASRLAGDAYEQYF
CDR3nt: TGTGCCAGCCGACTAGCGGGAGACGCCTACGAGCAGTACTTC

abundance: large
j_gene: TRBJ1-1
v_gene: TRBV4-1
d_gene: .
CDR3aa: CASSPMGGGSNTEAFF
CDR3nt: TGCGCCAGCAGCCCAATGGGTGGGGGTTCAAACACTGAAGCTTTCTTT

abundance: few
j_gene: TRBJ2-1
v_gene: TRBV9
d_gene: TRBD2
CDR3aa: CASSAPGLVESEQFF
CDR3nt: TGTGCCAGCAGCGCTCCGGGACTAGTTGAGTCTGAGCAGTTCTTC

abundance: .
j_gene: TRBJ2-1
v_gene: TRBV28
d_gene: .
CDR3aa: CASALETSRDIEQFF
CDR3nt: TGTGCCAGCGCCCTGGAAACTAGCCGAGATATTGAGCAGTTCTTC

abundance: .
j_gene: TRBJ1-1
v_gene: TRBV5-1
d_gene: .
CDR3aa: CASSWGDQNTEAFF
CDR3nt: TGCGCCAGCAGCTGGGGAGACCAGAACACTGAAGCTTTCTTT

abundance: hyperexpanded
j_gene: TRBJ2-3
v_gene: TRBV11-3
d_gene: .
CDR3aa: CASSLSGGSADTQYF
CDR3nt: TGTGCCAGCAGCTTATCCGGGGGAAGCGCAGATACGCAGTATTTT

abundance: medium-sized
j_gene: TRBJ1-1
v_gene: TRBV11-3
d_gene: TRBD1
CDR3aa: CASSFGQGDVGNTEAFF
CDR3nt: TGTGCCAGCAGCTTTGGACAGGGTGATGTAGGGAACACTGAAGCTTTCTTT

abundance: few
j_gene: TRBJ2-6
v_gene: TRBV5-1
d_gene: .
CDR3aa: CASSLDGQPSGANVLTF
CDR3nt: TGCGCCAGCAGCTTGGATGGGCAGCCCTCTGGGGCCAACGTCCTGACTTTC

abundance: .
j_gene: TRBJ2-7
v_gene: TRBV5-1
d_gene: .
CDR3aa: CASSLEGSFHEQYF
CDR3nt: TGCGCCAGCAGCTTGGAGGGTAGCTTCCACGAGCAGTACTTC

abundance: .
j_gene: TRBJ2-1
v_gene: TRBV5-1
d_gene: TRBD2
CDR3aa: CASRPPSGGATYNEQFF
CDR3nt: TGCGCCAGCAGACCTCCTAGCGGGGGGGCCACCTACAATGAGCAGTTCTTC

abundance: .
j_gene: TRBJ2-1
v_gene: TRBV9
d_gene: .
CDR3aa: CASKSLRDDNEQFF
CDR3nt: TGTGCCAGCAAATCCCTGCGGGACGACAATGAGCAGTTCTTC

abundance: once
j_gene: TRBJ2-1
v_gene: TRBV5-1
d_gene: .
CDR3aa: CASSLDLQRSYNEQFF
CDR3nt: TGCGCCAGCAGCTTGGATTTACAGCGCTCCTACAATGAGCAGTTCTTC

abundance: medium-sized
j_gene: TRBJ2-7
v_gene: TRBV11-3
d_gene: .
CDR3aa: CASSSPPGAYEQYF
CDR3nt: TGTGCCAGCAGCTCCCCCCCCGGGGCCTACGAGCAGTACTTC

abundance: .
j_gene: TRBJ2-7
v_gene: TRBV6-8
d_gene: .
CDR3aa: CASSYGGDVVNEQYF
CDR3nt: TGTGCCAGCAGTTACGGGGGCGACGTGGTAAACGAGCAGTACTTC

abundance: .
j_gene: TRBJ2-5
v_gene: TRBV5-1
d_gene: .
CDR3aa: CASSGRANQETQYF
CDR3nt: TGCGCCAGCAGCGGCCGAGCAAACCAAGAGACCCAGTACTTC

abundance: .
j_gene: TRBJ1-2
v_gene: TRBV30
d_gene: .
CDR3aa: CAWSVRSMGTF
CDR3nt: TGTGCCTGGAGTGTCCGATCTATGGGGACCTTC

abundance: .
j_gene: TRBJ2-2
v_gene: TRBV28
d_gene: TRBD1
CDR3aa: CASSTTGAGTGELFF
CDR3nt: TGTGCCAGCAGCACCACAGGGGCGGGCACCGGGGAGCTGTTTTTT

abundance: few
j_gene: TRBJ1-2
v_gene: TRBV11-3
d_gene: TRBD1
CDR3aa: CASSLGTGKPYGYTF
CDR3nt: TGTGCCAGCAGCTTGGGGACAGGAAAACCCTATGGCTACACCTTC

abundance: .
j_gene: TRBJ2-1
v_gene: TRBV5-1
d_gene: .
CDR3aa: CASSLEAGFGNEQFF
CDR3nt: TGCGCCAGCAGCTTGGAGGCGGGATTCGGCAATGAGCAGTTCTTC

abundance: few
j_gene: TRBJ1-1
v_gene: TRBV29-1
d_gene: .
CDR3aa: CSVPQMNTEAFF
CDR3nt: TGCAGCGTTCCACAGATGAACACTGAAGCTTTCTTT

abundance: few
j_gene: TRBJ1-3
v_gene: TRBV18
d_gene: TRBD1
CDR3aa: CASSPDRGSGNTIYF
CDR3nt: TGTGCCAGCTCACCCGACAGGGGCTCTGGAAACACCATATATTTT

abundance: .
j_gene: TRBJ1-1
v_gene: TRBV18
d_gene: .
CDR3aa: CASSPRGRTNTEAFF
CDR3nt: TGTGCCAGCTCACCACGGGGTAGGACGAACACTGAAGCTTTCTTT

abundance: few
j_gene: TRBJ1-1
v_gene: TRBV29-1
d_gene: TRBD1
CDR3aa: CSVEAAGQGGTEAFF
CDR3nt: TGCAGCGTTGAAGCCGCGGGACAGGGAGGCACTGAAGCTTTCTTT

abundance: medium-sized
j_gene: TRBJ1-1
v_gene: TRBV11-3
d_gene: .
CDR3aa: CASSLWGVETEAFF
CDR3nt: TGTGCCAGCAGCTTATGGGGGGTGGAGACTGAAGCTTTCTTT